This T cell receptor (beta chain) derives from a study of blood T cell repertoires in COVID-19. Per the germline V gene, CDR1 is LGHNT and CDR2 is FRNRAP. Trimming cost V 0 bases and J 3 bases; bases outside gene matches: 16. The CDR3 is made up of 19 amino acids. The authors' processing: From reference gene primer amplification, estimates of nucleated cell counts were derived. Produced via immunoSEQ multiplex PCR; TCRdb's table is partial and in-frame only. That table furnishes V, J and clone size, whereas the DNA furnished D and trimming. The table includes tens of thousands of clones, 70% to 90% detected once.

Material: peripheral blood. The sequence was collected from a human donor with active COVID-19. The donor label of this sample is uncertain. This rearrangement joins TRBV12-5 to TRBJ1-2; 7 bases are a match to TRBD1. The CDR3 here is CASGLVLRQGGLKDYGYTF. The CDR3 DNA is TGTGCTAGTGGTTTGGTACTGAGACAGGGAGGACTTAAGGACTATGGCTACACCTTC.